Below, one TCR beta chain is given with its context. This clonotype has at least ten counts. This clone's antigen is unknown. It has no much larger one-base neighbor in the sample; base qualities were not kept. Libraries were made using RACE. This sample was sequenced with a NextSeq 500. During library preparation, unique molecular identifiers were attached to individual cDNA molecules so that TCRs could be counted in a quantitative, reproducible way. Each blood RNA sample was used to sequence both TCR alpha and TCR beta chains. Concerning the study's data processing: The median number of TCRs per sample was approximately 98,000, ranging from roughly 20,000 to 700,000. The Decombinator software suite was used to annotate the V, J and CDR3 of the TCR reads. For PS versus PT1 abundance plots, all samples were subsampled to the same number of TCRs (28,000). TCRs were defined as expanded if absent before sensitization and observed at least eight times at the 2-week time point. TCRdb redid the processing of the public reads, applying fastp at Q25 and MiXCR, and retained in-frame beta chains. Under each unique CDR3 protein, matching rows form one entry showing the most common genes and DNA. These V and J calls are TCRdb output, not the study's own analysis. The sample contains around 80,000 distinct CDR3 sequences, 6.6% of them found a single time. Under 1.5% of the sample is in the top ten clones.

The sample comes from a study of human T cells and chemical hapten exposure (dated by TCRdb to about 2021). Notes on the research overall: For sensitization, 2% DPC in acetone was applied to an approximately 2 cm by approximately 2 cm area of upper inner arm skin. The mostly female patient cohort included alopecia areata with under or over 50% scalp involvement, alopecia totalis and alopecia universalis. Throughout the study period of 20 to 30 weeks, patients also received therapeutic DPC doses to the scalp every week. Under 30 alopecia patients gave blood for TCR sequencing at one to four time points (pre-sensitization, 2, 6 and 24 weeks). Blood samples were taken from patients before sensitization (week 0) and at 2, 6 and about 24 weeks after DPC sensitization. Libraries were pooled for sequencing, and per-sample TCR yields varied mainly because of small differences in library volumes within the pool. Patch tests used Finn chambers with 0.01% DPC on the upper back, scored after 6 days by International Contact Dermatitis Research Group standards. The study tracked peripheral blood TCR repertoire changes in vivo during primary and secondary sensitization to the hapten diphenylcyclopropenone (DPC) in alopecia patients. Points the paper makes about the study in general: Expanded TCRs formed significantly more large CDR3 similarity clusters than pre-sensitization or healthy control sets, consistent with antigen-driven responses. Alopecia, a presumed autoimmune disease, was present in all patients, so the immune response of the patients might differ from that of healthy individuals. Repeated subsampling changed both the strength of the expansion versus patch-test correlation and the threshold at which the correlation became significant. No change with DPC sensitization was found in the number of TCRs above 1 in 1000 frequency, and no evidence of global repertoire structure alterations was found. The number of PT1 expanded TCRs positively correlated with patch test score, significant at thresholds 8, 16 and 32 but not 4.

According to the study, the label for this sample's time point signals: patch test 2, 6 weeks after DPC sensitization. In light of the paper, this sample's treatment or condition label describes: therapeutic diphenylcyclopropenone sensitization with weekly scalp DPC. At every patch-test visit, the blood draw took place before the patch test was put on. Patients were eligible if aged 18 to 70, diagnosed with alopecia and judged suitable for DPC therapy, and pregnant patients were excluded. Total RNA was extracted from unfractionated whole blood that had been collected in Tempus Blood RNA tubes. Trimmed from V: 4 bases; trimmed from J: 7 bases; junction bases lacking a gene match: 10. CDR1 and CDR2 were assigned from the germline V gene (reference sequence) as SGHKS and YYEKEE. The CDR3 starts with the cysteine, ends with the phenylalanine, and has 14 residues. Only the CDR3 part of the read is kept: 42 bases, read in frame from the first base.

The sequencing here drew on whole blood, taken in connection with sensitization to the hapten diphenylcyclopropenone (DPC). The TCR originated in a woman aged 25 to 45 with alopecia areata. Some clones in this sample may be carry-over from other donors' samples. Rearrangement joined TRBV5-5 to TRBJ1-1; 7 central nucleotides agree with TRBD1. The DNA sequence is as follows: TGTGCCAGCAGCGTCCGGGACAGCCTCCTTGAAGCTTTCTTT. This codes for CASSVRDSLLEAFF.